Below, 4 T cell receptor beta chains from the same sample are listed, as sequenced in a study of OX40 agonist ivuxolimab in advanced cancers. TCRdb's table, derived via immunoSEQ multiplex PCR, lists solely in-frame clones and lacks some. The sample lists about 48,000 clones; roughly 81% were seen once. Sequenced here: CD4+ or CD8+ T cells sorted from blood, sampled in a trial of the OX40 agonist ivuxolimab. The receptor source for this set is an adult with an advanced solid tumor such as melanoma, head and neck, liver or kidney cancer.

The rearrangement uses TRBV19 and TRBJ2-4, with D possibly being TRBD2 (5 bases). Trimming took 6 bases from V and 5 from J, leaving 11 bases between them. The germline CDR1 and CDR2 sequences are LNHDA and SQIVND (reference sequence). The CDR3 spans 13 residues. This CDR3 is CASSRRTQNIQYF. Here the CDR3 DNA reads TGTGCCAGTAGCCGGAGGACCCAAAACATTCAGTACTTC.

The gene calls are TRBV4-1 and TRBJ2-3; D could derive from TRBD1 or TRBD2 (5 bases each). This CDR3 contains 14 residues. CDR1 and CDR2 from the germline V gene are MGHRA and YSYEKL. V was pared by 4 bases and J by 7 bases, with 15 bases between. The CDR3 DNA follows: TGCGCCAGCAGCCTTCCGCGAGGGGAAAATACGCAGTATTTT. As protein: CASSLPRGENTQYF.

CDR3 nucleotide sequence: TGTGCCAGCAGCTTAACGCGTCTTACCTACAATGAGCAGTTCTTC. This gives the protein CASSLTRLTYNEQFF. The V gene is TRBV7-2, the J gene TRBJ2-1; D gene unclear. CDR1 and CDR2 (germline): SGHTA, FQGNSA. The length of the CDR3 is 15 residues. V was pared by 2 bases and J by 2 bases, with 10 bases between. Using reference TRBV7-2 and TRBJ2-1 for the parts outside the CDR3, the full variable domain is GAGVSQSPSNKVTEKGKDVELRCDPISGHTALYWYRQSLGQGLEFLIYFQGNSAPDKSGLPSDRFSAERTGGSVSTLTIQRTQQEDSAVYLCASSLTRLTYNEQFFGPGTRLTVL.

The rearrangement joins TRBV28 to TRBJ2-5, with 11 bases fitting TRBD1. The tail of the sequence fits TRBJ2-7 better, so the J call may be wrong. The length of the CDR3 is 14 residues. Germline V lookup: CDR1 MDHEN, CDR2 SYDVKM. CDR3 sequence reads: CASSLRDRGTEQYF. In DNA, the CDR3 is TGTGCCAGCAGTTTAAGGGACAGGGGGACCGAGCAGTACTTC.